This TCR beta chain was recorded in a study of T cells in Graves' hyperthyroidism and ophthalmopathy. It was considered stable Graves' hyperthyroidism when ophthalmopathy did not progress within 18 months. Researchers barred patients who had uncontrolled infection, other autoimmune disease, pregnancy or lactation. Clinical symptoms, serum thyroxine, TRAb, thyroid ultrasound and orbital computed tomography informed diagnoses. 10 ml of fresh peripheral blood supplied the PBMCs. Trimming shortened V by 4 bases and J by 11 bases, and 19 bases separated the two germline ends. Germline loops: CDR1 KGHDR, CDR2 SFDVKD. The CDR3 has 14 residues. The CDR3 regions of TCR beta were amplified from RNA transcripts. TCR CDR3 underwent first-round RT-PCR with the HTBI primer set. TCRdb reprocessed the multiplex PCR reads via MiXCR and lists one record per CDR3 protein. In the table there are hundreds of thousands of distinct CDR3 sequences, 13% to 15% of which are singletons.

This rearrangement joins TRBV24-1 to TRBJ1-2; possibly TRBD1 for D (6 bases). This sequence originates from a woman younger than 35 with Graves' hyperthyroidism. Sequenced material: blood. The CDR3 loop is CATSDTGSPSYYTF. In DNA form, the CDR3 reads TGTGCCACCAGTGACACAGGGAGCCCCTCCTATTACACCTTC.